Each of the 24 T cell receptor beta chains below was sequenced from the same sample in a study of cytomegalovirus exposure and HLA in healthy donors. The PCR ran on 60 Vbeta and 13 Jbeta primers. The repertoire was sequenced with immunoSEQ multiplex PCR; TCRdb's copy has only in-frame clones and lacks some. The sample shows roughly 67,000 clones, just under 80% of them seen only once. Sequencing was carried out using PBMCs. The source is a man aged 40-50 years in good health and CMV-seronegative.

The chain joins TRBV5-4 to TRBJ2-1; 10 nucleotides line up with TRBD2. Germline V gives CDR1 SGHNT, CDR2 YYREEE (reference sequence). This CDR3 is 15 amino acids long. J was trimmed by 3 bases and V by 6 bases; bases with no gene match: 6. This CDR3 is CASTLAGVLYNEQFF. In DNA, the CDR3 is TGTGCCAGCACCCTAGCGGGGGTCCTCTACAATGAGCAGTTCTTC.

This chain joins TRBV5-1 and TRBJ1-2; D may be TRBD1 (6 bases). The CDR3 runs to 14 residues. V shed 4 bases and J shed 4 bases, with 14 bases lying between them. CDR1 and CDR2 from the germline V gene are SGHRS and YFSETQ. The DNA of the CDR3 is TGCGCCAGCAGCCCAGGGGCAGACATCTATGGCTACACCTTC. Translation: CASSPGADIYGYTF. The complete variable domain, with remaining parts taken from reference TRBV5-1 and TRBJ1-2, reads KAGVTQTPRYLIKTRGQQVTLSCSPISGHRSVSWYQQTPGQGLQFLFEYFSETQRNKGNFPGRFSGRQFSNSRSEMNVSTLELGDSALYLCASSPGADIYGYTFGSGTRLTVV.

DNA for the CDR3: TGTGCCAGCAGTGTACAGGGGGAAGGGGCCTATGGCTACACCTTC. This codes for CASSVQGEGAYGYTF. The genes are TRBV7-2 and TRBJ1-2; 8 bases agree with TRBD1. Germline trimming cut 6 bases from V and 4 bases from J; bases unmatched to any gene: 10. This CDR3 comprises 15 residues. Germline CDR1 is SGHTA and CDR2 is FQGNSA.

A single count supports this clone. This rearrangement joins TRBV27 to TRBJ2-3; 11 bases match TRBD2. The CDR3 loop spans 14 amino acids. Per the germline V gene, CDR1 is MNHEY and CDR2 is SMNVEV (reference sequence). Unmatched junction bases numbered 4, after V lost 3 bases and J lost 8 bases. The CDR3 loop is CASSLGTSGGTQYF. The DNA for the CDR3 is TGTGCCAGCAGTTTGGGGACTAGCGGTGGTACGCAGTATTTT.

The chain combines TRBV10-3 with TRBJ2-1; TRBD2 might be the D (6 bases). There are 13 residues in the CDR3. From germline, CDR1 is ENHRY and CDR2 SYGVKD. V lost 4 bases and J 9 bases, leaving 13 bases between the germline ends. CDR3 nucleotides: TGTGCCATCAGTGGGGGGACTGGCGCTGAGCAGTTCTTC. Its protein product is CAISGGTGAEQFF.

The chain combines TRBV6-5 with TRBJ2-5, with D tentatively TRBD2 (6 bases). The J call may be mistaken, given a closer DNA end match to TRBJ2-7. Germline V CDR1 and CDR2: MNHEY, SVGAGI. This CDR3 has 14 amino acids. CDR3 sequence: CASSPDYYQYEQYF. The CDR3 coding sequence is TGTGCCAGCAGTCCGGACTACTATCAATACGAGCAGTACTTC.

The V and J genes are TRBV2 and TRBJ2-1; 12 bases are a match to TRBD2. CDR1 is SNHLY, CDR2 FYNNEI, per germline. Trimming at V came to 7 bases and at J to 2 bases, leaving 6 bases not matched to a gene. This CDR3 region has 16 residues. The CDR3 sequence is CASTIPSGRAYNEQFF. In DNA, the CDR3 is TGTGCCAGCACAATCCCTAGCGGGAGGGCCTACAATGAGCAGTTCTTC.

The V call is TRBV5-1, the J call TRBJ2-5; 7 bases agree with TRBD1. The CDR3 is 14 amino acids. Germline CDR1 and CDR2: SGHRS and YFSETQ. J was trimmed by 0 bases and V by 2 bases; bases with no gene match: 1. Here the CDR3 reads CASSLQGNQETQYF. The CDR3 DNA is TGCGCCAGCAGCTTACAGGGGAACCAAGAGACCCAGTACTTC. Supplemented by reference TRBV5-1 and TRBJ2-5, the full variable domain reads KAGVTQTPRYLIKTRGQQVTLSCSPISGHRSVSWYQQTPGQGLQFLFEYFSETQRNKGNFPGRFSGRQFSNSRSEMNVSTLELGDSALYLCASSLQGNQETQYFGPGTRLLVL.

Concerning this clone: Other DNA sequences in the sample encode the same CDR3. This chain uses TRBV7-2 with TRBJ1-3, with D hard to call. The CDR3 has 15 amino acids. Deletions cut 3 bases from V and 0 bases from J, with 9 bases between. CDR1 and CDR2 (germline): SGHTA, FQGNSA. CDR3 in amino acids: CASSFWHNSGNTIYF. The DNA of the CDR3 is TGTGCCAGCAGCTTCTGGCATAACTCTGGAAACACCATATATTTT.

This sequence joins TRBV10-1 and TRBJ1-3; D possibly corresponds to TRBD1 (5 bases). The germline CDR1 and CDR2 sequences are WNHNN and SYGVQD (reference sequence). The V and J ends lost 4 bases and 0 bases respectively, with 10 bases between them. The CDR3 extends over 15 amino acids. In nucleotides, the CDR3 is TGCGCCAGCAGTGGACAGACGATCTCTGGAAACACCATATATTTT. The encoded protein is CASSGQTISGNTIYF.

This clone was seen just once. The rearrangement joins TRBV25-1 to TRBJ2-1, with 8 nucleotides matching TRBD2. After removal of 3 bases from V and 0 bases from J, the junction contained 4 bases not matched to a gene. The CDR3 is 16 amino acids. The germline CDR1 and CDR2 sequences are MGHDK and SYGVNS. CDR3 DNA: TGTGCCAGCAGTGACCGACTAGCGACCTCCTACAATGAGCAGTTCTTC. It yields the protein CASSDRLATSYNEQFF.

V usage is TRBV11-2 and J usage is TRBJ2-3; D may be TRBD2 (6 bases). The CDR3 is 16 amino acids. Germline CDR1 SGHAT, CDR2 FQNNGV. Trimming took off 3 bases at V and 2 bases at J, with 15 bases between the two ends. In DNA form, the CDR3 reads TGTGCCAGCAGCTTTGGGGGTAGCGGCACCACAGATACGCAGTATTTT. Protein product: CASSFGGSGTTDTQYF.

V is TRBV12-2 and J is TRBJ2-7; TRBD2, the table's D call, was not compared with the DNA. TRBV12-2 is marked as a pseudogene. This CDR3 is 14 amino acids long. CDR3 DNA sequence: TGTGCAAGTCGCTTAGAGGGGGAGGGCTACGAGCAGTACTTC. Its translation: CASRLEGEGYEQYF.

The CDR3 region is CSVGGLAGVLYF. As DNA, the CDR3 is TGCAGCGTTGGGGGGCTAGCGGGAGTTCTGTACTTC. The chain couples TRBV29-1 to TRBJ2-5; 10 positions agree with TRBD2. J lost 13 bases, V lost 4 bases, and 9 bases had no gene match. The germline V gene encodes CDR1 SQVTM and CDR2 ANQGSEA. There are 12 residues in the CDR3.

This clone was observed a few times. The V gene is TRBV5-1, the J gene TRBJ1-2, with TRBD1 matching 8 bases. CDR1 is SGHRS, CDR2 YFSETQ, per germline. This CDR3 spans 15 amino acids. The ends lost 3 bases at V and 2 bases at J; junction bases unmatched: 6. CDR3 protein: CASSSGQVVNYGYTF. The CDR3 DNA follows: TGCGCCAGCAGCTCGGGACAGGTTGTAAACTATGGCTACACCTTC.

The J gene is TRBJ2-1, the V gene TRBV4-2; 11 nucleotides match TRBD2. V gave up 1 base and J gave up 3 bases; unmatched junction bases: 2. The CDR3 has 16 residues. Germline V gene sequence: CDR1 LGHNA, CDR2 YNFKEQ. The DNA for the CDR3 is TGTGCCAGCAGCCAAGTTACTAGCGGGAGCTACAATGAGCAGTTCTTC. This encodes CASSQVTSGSYNEQFF.

The sample holds a few counts of this clone. The rearrangement uses TRBV6-1 and TRBJ1-3; maybe TRBD1 (6 bases). This CDR3 has 12 residues. Trimming took 10 bases from V and 8 from J, leaving 15 bases between them. CDR1 and CDR2 (germline): MNHNS, SASEGT. CDR3 residues: CATQGWGDTIYF. The CDR3 nucleotides read TGTGCCACACAGGGATGGGGAGACACCATATATTTT.

This clone was picked up a small number of times. The chain combines TRBV6-5 with TRBJ2-1; D is possibly TRBD1 (6 bases). V was shortened by 4 bases and J by 4 bases, with 14 bases between the two germline ends. The CDR3 is 15 amino acids. The germline gives CDR1 MNHEY, CDR2 SVGAGI. The CDR3 sequence: CASSLDRPGYNEQFF. The CDR3 DNA reads as TGTGCCAGCAGTTTAGACAGGCCTGGGTACAATGAGCAGTTCTTC.

This chain uses TRBV6-4 with TRBJ1-5; D is unresolved. The CDR3 is 15 amino acids. The germline V gene has CDR1 MRHNA and CDR2 SNTAGT. The V end was cut by 2 bases, the J end by 4 bases, with 12 bases between. The CDR3 DNA reads as TGTGCCAGCAGTGACGTAGGCACTAATAATCAGCCCCAGCATTTT. It codes for CASSDVGTNNQPQHF.

The chain links TRBV2 to TRBJ2-3; tentatively, D is TRBD1 (6 bases). The germline CDR1 and CDR2 sequences are SNHLY and FYNNEI. Deletions cut 6 bases from V and 4 bases from J, with 23 bases between. The CDR3 covers 17 residues. The CDR3 DNA sequence: TGTGCCAGCAGGGGAATTTACAGGGATATAGTCGCAGATACGCAGTATTTT. This codes for CASRGIYRDIVADTQYF.

This clone occurred once. The J gene is TRBJ2-3, the V gene TRBV6-1, with 9 bases fitting TRBD2. Trimming cost V 2 bases and J 5 bases; bases outside gene matches: 8. Germline lookup yields CDR1 MNHNS and CDR2 SASEGT. The CDR3 length is 16 residues. CDR3 DNA: TGTGCCAGCAGTGAACTCGCGGGAGGGAGGGTAGATACGCAGTATTTT. It codes for CASSELAGGRVDTQYF.

The chain joins TRBV18 to TRBJ2-1, with 9 bases matching TRBD2. The junction had 13 bases not matched to a gene; V was cut back by 6 bases and J by 10 bases. CDR1 KGHSH and CDR2 LQKENI come from the germline V gene. This CDR3 has 15 residues. The CDR3 bases are TGTGCCAGCTCGTCTACCGCGGTTCTAGCGGGAGAGCAGTTCTTC. Protein: CASSSTAVLAGEQFF.

The chain carries TRBV9 and TRBJ2-7, with 7 bases that match TRBD1. J lost 2 bases, V lost 3 bases, and 2 bases had no gene match. The CDR3 totals 13 residues. CDR1 and CDR2 from the germline V gene are SGDLS and YYNGEE. CDR3 region: CASSGTGAYEQYF. The CDR3 region has the DNA TGTGCCAGCAGCGGTACAGGGGCCTACGAGCAGTACTTC. The variable domain in full, with the rest retrieved from reference TRBV9 and TRBJ2-7, is DSGVTQTPKHLITATGQRVTLRCSPRSGDLSVYWYQQSLDQGLQFLIQYYNGEERAKGNILERFSAQQFPDLHSELNLSSLELGDSALYFCASSGTGAYEQYFGPGTRLTVT.

The CDR3 here is CSVDGGNWNTGELFF. The CDR3 DNA follows: TGCAGCGTTGACGGGGGGAATTGGAACACCGGGGAGCTGTTTTTT. The gene calls are TRBV29-1 and TRBJ2-2; 7 nucleotides align to TRBD2. The CDR3 runs to 15 residues. J was trimmed by 1 base and V by 3 bases; bases with no gene match: 5. Germline lookup yields CDR1 SQVTM and CDR2 ANQGSEA.